The T cell receptor (beta chain) described here comes from a study of T cell repertoires in cytomegalovirus infection. A few counts support this clonotype. Its target is not known. TCRdb ran MiXCR on the reads and lists one entry per CDR3 protein. In the table there are about 500,000 distinct CDR3 sequences, around 30% of which are singletons. This CDR3 spans 11 amino acids. V lost 2 bases and J 5 bases, leaving 4 bases between the germline ends. Germline V gives CDR1 SQVTM, CDR2 ANQGSEA. The input for sequencing was cultured PBMCs, taken from culture after CMV antigen stimulation. The TCR was taken from a human donor in good health (CMV status not recorded). Some clones in this sample may be carry-over from other donors' samples. The chain combines TRBV29-1 with TRBJ2-1; D not resolved. In nucleotides, the CDR3 is TGCAGCGTTGAAACTAACAATGAGCAGTTCTTC. It encodes CSVETNNEQFF.